The clone carrying this T cell receptor (beta chain) appeared a single time. This entry belongs to a study of T cells after yellow fever vaccination. After removal of 6 bases from V and 10 bases from J, the junction contained 4 bases not matched to a gene. The CDR3 spans 11 residues. TCRdb ran MiXCR on the 5' RACE reads and lists one entry per CDR3 protein. The sample includes some 260,000 distinct CDR3 sequences, around 5.3% of them seen just once. This TCR was recovered from a man between 18 and 35 years old who received the YFV17D yellow fever vaccine. The chain combines TRBV12-3 or TRBV12-4 with TRBJ1-1, with 8 bases that match TRBD1. Here the sequenced sample was CD4+ T cells sorted from PBMCs, taken on the day of the yellow fever booster vaccination. The chain's CDR3 is CASSQTGAAFF. The CDR3 DNA follows: TGTGCCAGCAGCCAGACAGGGGCAGCTTTCTTT.